This TCR beta chain was captured in a study of shared clonotypes between healthy human individuals. Study in general: CD4 naive and memory got three plates each, CD8 naive two, CD8 memory one.

At a deep level, the assay was run. The repertoire was sequenced with immunoSEQ multiplex PCR; TCRdb's copy has only in-frame clones and lacks some. The sample holds around 560,000 clones, around 95% seen once. Study-level findings and limits: In contrast to clonotypes shared by all four donors, non-shared clonotypes had lower generation probabilities.

The naive CD8 subset, CD45RO-negative cells positively selected for CCR7, excluded terminally differentiated effector memory CD45RA+ cells. V lost 5 bases and J lost 4, with 12 bases in between. Germline V gene sequence: CDR1 SGHNT, CDR2 YYREEE (reference sequence). The CDR3 contains 13 residues. About this clone: Its antigen is as yet unknown.

Sequencing input: naive CD8+ T cells sorted from blood. This chain joins TRBV5-4 and TRBJ1-2; a possible D gene is TRBD1 (6 bases). The TCR was taken from a woman aged 30 to 39 in good health. CDR3 protein: CASRLGGGYGYTF. The CDR3 coding sequence is TGTGCCAGCAGGCTTGGGGGCGGCTATGGCTACACCTTC. Looking up the rest from reference TRBV5-4 and TRBJ1-2 gives the full variable domain: ETGVTQSPTHLIKTRGQQVTLRCSSQSGHNTVSWYQQALGQGPQFIFQYYREEENGRGNFPPRFSGLQFPNYSSELNVNALELDDSALYLCASRLGGGYGYTFGSGTRLTVV.